This T cell receptor beta chain was obtained from a study of T cells of healthy individuals. This clonotype has ten or more counts. One entry per CDR3 protein results from TCRdb running MiXCR on the 5' RACE reads. This sample has nearly 100,000 distinct CDR3 sequences, with 15% to 20% found just once. The ends were cut back, 6 bases at V and 3 bases at J, with 15 bases in the middle. In germline, CDR1 is SNHLY, CDR2 FYNNEI. The CDR3 totals 15 residues. The J gene is TRBJ1-5, the V gene TRBV2; D unresolved. The sequence came from a human donor in good health. DNA for the CDR3: TGTGCCAGCAGGCCTCCCTCAGGATTCAATCAGCCCCAGCATTTT. Translated: CASRPPSGFNQPQHF.